The T cell receptor (beta chain) described here comes from a study of T cell responses to AZD1222 COVID-19 vaccine. Assay used: immunoSEQ multiplex PCR; TCRdb lists only in-frame clones, some missing. The table has 80,000 to 90,000 clones, around nine tenths seen once. Findings and caveats of the study: Only after the peak T cell response were repertoires sampled. Across spike, vaccine-associated CD4 TCRs were found, dominant at 160-218 and 743-854.

Trimming took 3 bases from V and 4 from J, leaving 7 bases between them. CDR3 length: 12 residues. Per germline, CDR1 MDHEN and CDR2 SYDVKM. With regard to this clone: Antigen: not known. This sample also contains other DNA sequences that code for the same CDR3.

The TCR comes from an adult in good health. This sample comprised peripheral blood, obtained on day 0 of MenACWY control vaccination. This chain joins TRBV28 and TRBJ2-7; D call uncertain. For the CDR3, the DNA is TGTGCCAGCAGTTTGTCTGGATACGAGCAGTACTTC. Translation gives CASSLSGYEQYF.